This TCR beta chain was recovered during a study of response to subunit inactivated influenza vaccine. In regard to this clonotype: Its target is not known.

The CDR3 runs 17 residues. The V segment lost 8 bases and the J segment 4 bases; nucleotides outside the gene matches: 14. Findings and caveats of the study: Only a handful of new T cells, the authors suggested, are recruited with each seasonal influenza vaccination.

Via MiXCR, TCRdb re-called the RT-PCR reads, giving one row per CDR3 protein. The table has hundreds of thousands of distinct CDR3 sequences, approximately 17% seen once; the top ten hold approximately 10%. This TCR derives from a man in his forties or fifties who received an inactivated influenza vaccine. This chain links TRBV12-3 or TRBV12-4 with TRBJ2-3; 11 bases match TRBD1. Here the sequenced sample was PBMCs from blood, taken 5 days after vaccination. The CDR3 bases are TGTGCCAGCCGACCACACCCTGGACAGGGGGCAGCAGATACGCAGTATTTT. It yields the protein CASRPHPGQGAADTQYF.